Following are 6 T cell receptor beta chains from one sample sequenced in a study of early T cells in non-severe SARS-CoV-2 infection. One entry per CDR3 protein results from TCRdb running MiXCR on the 5' RACE reads. This sample has tens of thousands of distinct CDR3 sequences, with around 8.6% found just once. The sequences come from whole blood, collected at baseline. The receptor set was obtained from an adult who was a healthcare worker with PCR-confirmed SARS-CoV-2 infection or an uninfected control (not recorded which).

The J gene is TRBJ1-3, the V gene TRBV29-1; no firm D call. The germline V gene has CDR1 SQVTM and CDR2 ANQGSEA. The CDR3 has 14 amino acids. V lost 1 base to trimming and J lost 0 bases, with 7 bases between them. In nucleotides, the CDR3 is TGCAGCGTTGAAGGCACTTACTCTGGAAACACCATATATTTT. It yields the protein CSVEGTYSGNTIYF. Using reference TRBV29-1 and TRBJ1-3 for the parts outside the CDR3, the full variable domain is SAVISQKPSRDICQRGTSLTIQCQVDSQVTMMFWYRQQPGQSLTLIATANQGSEATYESGFVIDKFPISRPNLTFSTLTVSNMSPEDSSIYLCSVEGTYSGNTIYFGEGSWLTVV.

This clonotype was counted ten times or more. The chain has TRBV11-2 and TRBJ2-1, with D hard to call. The germline V gene encodes CDR1 SGHAT and CDR2 FQNNGV. The V gene lost 4 bases and the J gene lost 2 bases, with 12 bases spanning the gap. CDR3 length: 15 residues. CDR3 in DNA: TGTGCCAGCAGCTCCCCCCGGTTGCCCTACAATGAGCAGTTCTTC. Encoded protein: CASSSPRLPYNEQFF.

This clonotype was observed a handful of times. The chain joins TRBV24-1 to TRBJ2-1; no clear D gene. The germline gives CDR1 KGHDR, CDR2 SFDVKD. This CDR3 is built from 13 residues. Trimming pared 2 bases from V and 9 bases from J, leaving 10 bases between. The CDR3 loop reads CATSDSAPGEQFF. The CDR3 coding sequence is TGTGCCACCAGTGATTCCGCCCCGGGTGAGCAGTTCTTC.

This clonotype was seen only a few times. The chain joins TRBV5-1 to TRBJ1-3, with 12 bases aligning to TRBD1. The CDR3 loop spans 16 amino acids. Germline V gene sequence: CDR1 SGHRS, CDR2 YFSETQ. Unmatched junction bases numbered 3, after V lost 4 bases and J lost 1 base. The DNA of the CDR3 is TGCGCCAGCAGCGAGGGACAGGGGGCTTCTGGAAACACCATATATTTT. Amino acids: CASSEGQGASGNTIYF.

The chain employs TRBV29-1 and TRBJ1-5; no reliable D call. This CDR3 is built from 13 residues. The V end was cut by 4 bases, the J end by 6 bases, with 13 bases between. Germline V CDR1 and CDR2: SQVTM, ANQGSEA. The CDR3 spells CSVVEEFGQPQHF. The CDR3 nucleotides read TGCAGCGTTGTGGAGGAGTTCGGTCAGCCCCAGCATTTT.

This clonotype was picked up a small number of times. The J gene is TRBJ2-3, the V gene TRBV7-3; 9 bases align to TRBD1. The CDR3 covers 15 residues. With 4 bases clipped from V and 5 bases from J, the junction kept 7 bases outside the gene matches. Germline CDR1 and CDR2: SGHTA and FQGTGA. This CDR3 reads CASSYTGGGGDTQYF. As DNA, the CDR3 is TGTGCCAGCAGCTACACAGGGGGCGGTGGAGATACGCAGTATTTT.